Shown below are 21 T cell receptor beta chains from a single sample sequenced in a study of blood T cell repertoires in COVID-19. Assay: immunoSEQ multiplex PCR; the TCRdb copy retains only in-frame clones and omits some. The data show fewer than 350,000 clones, under 95% seen once. The sample consisted of PBMCs or T cells enriched from blood (not recorded which). The receptors derive from a man aged 35 to 55 who had been exposed to COVID-19.

The chain is built from TRBV29-1 and TRBJ2-7; TRBD1 matches 8 bases. The CDR3 is 14 amino acids. The V segment lost 6 bases and the J segment 4 bases; nucleotides outside the gene matches: 11. CDR1 and CDR2 from the germline V gene are SQVTM and ANQGSEA. CDR3 protein: CSVDAGTGVYEQYF. The CDR3 bases are TGCAGCGTAGACGCCGGGACAGGCGTATACGAGCAGTACTTC.

This chain joins TRBV5-1 and TRBJ2-1, with D unclear. V lost 0 bases and J lost 6, with 7 bases in between. Germline V lookup: CDR1 SGHRS, CDR2 YFSETQ. CDR3 size: 13 residues. Here the CDR3 reads CASSLAGRNEQFF. The CDR3 nucleotides read TGCGCCAGCAGCTTGGCGGGTCGCAATGAGCAGTTCTTC. The whole variable domain, remainder taken from reference TRBV5-1 and TRBJ2-1, is KAGVTQTPRYLIKTRGQQVTLSCSPISGHRSVSWYQQTPGQGLQFLFEYFSETQRNKGNFPGRFSGRQFSNSRSEMNVSTLELGDSALYLCASSLAGRNEQFFGPGTRLTVL.

The V gene is TRBV19, the J gene TRBJ2-4, with D tentatively TRBD2 (6 bases). The length of the CDR3 is 16 residues. V gave up 4 bases and J gave up 0 bases, with 13 bases separating them. Germline V gene sequence: CDR1 LNHDA, CDR2 SQIVND (reference sequence). In DNA form, the CDR3 reads TGTGCCAGTAGTAACTTAGCGGTCTCAGCCAAAAACATTCAGTACTTC. This gives the protein CASSNLAVSAKNIQYF.

The V and J genes are TRBV18 and TRBJ2-7, with TRBD1 identical over 9 bases. This CDR3 comprises 16 residues. Per germline, CDR1 KGHSH and CDR2 LQKENI. Trimming removed 4 bases from V and 4 bases from J; junction bases left unmatched: 11. The CDR3, as DNA: TGTGCCAGCTCACTTAATACAGGGGGCGAGTCATACGAGCAGTACTTC. This sequence encodes CASSLNTGGESYEQYF.

The chain employs TRBV7-3 and TRBJ2-5; 8 bases fit TRBD2. The CDR3 is 16 residues long. V dropped 2 bases and J dropped 5; count of bases not matched to a gene: 10. Germline V gene data show CDR1 as SGHTA and CDR2 as FQGTGA. The CDR3 nucleotides read TGTGCCAGCAGCTTATCGGGTACTCGCGGGGGGGAGACCCAGTACTTC. It translates to CASSLSGTRGGETQYF.

CDR3: CASSQASTPTKFF. The CDR3 DNA follows: TGTGCCAGCAGCCAAGCGAGCACCCCAACGAAGTTCTTC. The chain combines TRBV13 with TRBJ2-1; D gene uncertain. The germline V gene encodes CDR1 PRHDT and CDR2 FYEKMQ (reference sequence). The germline V and J ends were trimmed by 5 bases and 14 bases, with 19 bases remaining between them. There are 13 residues in the CDR3.

This rearrangement joins TRBV7-9 to TRBJ2-1; possible D gene TRBD1, 5 bases. V was trimmed by 2 bases and J by 4 bases, leaving 12 bases between them. CDR1 is SEHNR, CDR2 FQNEAQ, per germline (reference sequence). The CDR3 spans 15 residues. The CDR3 DNA sequence: TGTGCCAGCAGCTTAATGGGGCCCCCGTACAATGAGCAGTTCTTC. This sequence encodes CASSLMGPPYNEQFF.

The V call is TRBV30, the J call TRBJ1-5; D may be TRBD1 (5 bases). In germline, CDR1 is GTSNPN, CDR2 SVGIG (reference sequence). The CDR3 totals 14 residues. The V end was cut by 5 bases, the J end by 1 base, with 12 bases between. CDR3 DNA: TGTGCCTGGTCCCAGGGAAACAGCAATCAGCCCCAGCATTTT. This gives the protein CAWSQGNSNQPQHF.

J is TRBJ2-4 and V is TRBV4-1, with D possibly being TRBD1 (6 bases). The CDR3 runs to 16 residues. From germline, CDR1 is MGHRA and CDR2 YSYEKL. V was clipped by 5 bases and J by 4 bases, with 18 bases between them. In DNA, the CDR3 is TGCGCCAGCAGCGAAACGGGACGGGACATAAAAAACATTCAGTACTTC. It is translated as CASSETGRDIKNIQYF.

The chain uses TRBV6-2 or TRBV6-3 and TRBJ1-4, with 8 positions matching TRBD1. CDR3 length equals 15 residues. In germline, CDR1 is MNHEY, CDR2 SVGEGT. The trim removed 6 bases at V and 5 bases at J, leaving 8 bases unmatched. CDR3 loop: CASSPDRVENEKLFF. The CDR3, as DNA: TGTGCCAGCAGCCCGGACAGGGTAGAGAATGAAAAACTGTTTTTT.

The chain recombines TRBV30 with TRBJ2-1; TRBD2 aligns across 12 bases. The V gene's germline CDR1 is GTSNPN and CDR2 SVGIG (reference sequence). This CDR3 comprises 15 residues. V lost 6 bases, J lost 7 bases, and 10 bases stayed unmatched. The CDR3, as DNA: TGTGCCTGCTCACTAGCGGGAGGAATCCGGAATGAGCAGTTCTTC. Residues: CACSLAGGIRNEQFF.

The rearrangement uses TRBV9 and TRBJ2-2; perhaps TRBD2 as D (6 bases). The CDR3 has 15 residues. Trimming left V 0 bases short and J 7 bases short, with 13 bases between. From germline, CDR1 is SGDLS and CDR2 YYNGEE. The CDR3: CASSVDGRVYGELFF. DNA of the CDR3: TGTGCCAGCAGCGTAGACGGGAGAGTATACGGGGAGCTGTTTTTT. Full variable domain (missing parts from reference TRBV9 and TRBJ2-2): DSGVTQTPKHLITATGQRVTLRCSPRSGDLSVYWYQQSLDQGLQFLIQYYNGEERAKGNILERFSAQQFPDLHSELNLSSLELGDSALYFCASSVDGRVYGELFFGEGSRLTVL.

The V call is TRBV4-1, the J call TRBJ2-7; weak D call: TRBD2 (5 bases). The V end was cut by 0 bases, the J end by 0 bases, with 15 bases between. CDR1 is MGHRA, CDR2 YSYEKL, per germline. There are 17 residues in the CDR3. The DNA of the CDR3 is TGCGCCAGCAGCCAAGAACGGGATAGTGCAAGCTCCTACGAGCAGTACTTC. It yields the protein CASSQERDSASSYEQYF.

The J gene is TRBJ2-1, the V gene TRBV21-1; the table's D call TRBD2 went unverified against the DNA. TRBV21-1 is deemed a pseudogene. The CDR3 contains 16 residues. The CDR3 DNA reads TGTGCCAGCAGCAAATTTGGAGGGTTTAGGTTCAATGAGCAGTTCTTC. It specifies CASSKFGGFRFNEQFF.

This chain connects TRBV5-4 to TRBJ2-7, with 11 bases matching TRBD2. From germline, CDR1 is SGHNT and CDR2 YYREEE (reference sequence). V shed 3 bases, J shed 7 bases, and the junction held 15 bases outside the gene matches. This CDR3 comprises 17 residues. The CDR3 is CASSSLAGGSRGREQYF. The CDR3 region has the DNA TGTGCCAGCAGCTCTCTAGCGGGAGGCTCCCGCGGGAGGGAGCAGTACTTC.

This clone has just one count. V gene TRBV10-3 combines with J gene TRBJ1-1, with D unclear. Per the germline V gene, CDR1 is ENHRY and CDR2 is SYGVKD. Trimming left V 0 bases short and J 5 bases short, with 7 bases between. The CDR3 loop spans 13 amino acids. CDR3 amino acids: CAISESPGTEAFF. The CDR3 DNA is TGTGCCATCAGTGAGTCGCCGGGAACTGAAGCTTTCTTT.

V and J are TRBV10-1 and TRBJ1-1; D not certain. The germline V gene encodes CDR1 WNHNN and CDR2 SYGVQD (reference sequence). This CDR3 has 12 residues. With 4 bases removed from V and 6 bases from J, the gap between germline ends came to 9 bases. The CDR3 region has the DNA TGCGCCAGCAGTGGAACAGTGGCTGAAGCTTTCTTT. Translation gives CASSGTVAEAFF.

V usage is TRBV27 and J usage is TRBJ2-5; possible D gene TRBD1, 6 bases. CDR3 length: 13 residues. Germline V gives CDR1 MNHEY, CDR2 SMNVEV (reference sequence). Trimming cost V 6 bases and J 4 bases, with 12 bases left between them. The CDR3 bases are TGTGCCAGCAGGGGGGCAGGCGCAGAGACCCAGTACTTC. As protein: CASRGAGAETQYF.

The rearrangement uses TRBV5-1 and TRBJ2-7, with D tentatively TRBD1 (5 bases). The germline V gene encodes CDR1 SGHRS and CDR2 YFSETQ. The CDR3 runs to 14 residues. The V end lost 4 bases, the J end lost 3 bases, and 14 bases lay between the germline ends. CDR3 sequence (DNA): TGCGCCAGCAGCGGGGCGTCAGGGCTCTACGAGCAGTACTTC. It encodes CASSGASGLYEQYF.

This chain connects TRBV7-9 to TRBJ2-1; 14 nucleotides align to TRBD2. This CDR3 has 18 residues. Trimming took 5 bases from V and 4 from J; bases not matched to a gene: 10. CDR1 is SEHNR, CDR2 FQNEAQ, per germline (reference sequence). CDR3: CASSPGTSGRAYYNEQFF. The CDR3, as DNA: TGTGCCAGCAGCCCCGGGACTAGCGGGAGAGCCTATTACAATGAGCAGTTCTTC.

In its sample, this clone was seen once. The V and J genes are TRBV7-9 and TRBJ2-7; D is perhaps TRBD1 (6 bases). This CDR3 contains 13 residues. Looked up from germline, CDR1 is SEHNR and CDR2 is FQNEAQ (reference sequence). V was cut by 3 bases and J by 9 bases, with 15 bases left in between. This CDR3 is CASSFGQFPGQYF. As DNA, the CDR3 is TGTGCCAGCAGCTTCGGACAGTTTCCTGGGCAGTACTTC.